This entry concerns a single T cell receptor (beta chain). Data came from immunoSEQ multiplex PCR; TCRdb stores just in-frame clones and leaves some out. The sample has 100,000 or so clones; approximately 89% are singletons. The sample belongs to a study of control samples from healthy donors and cancer patients. V lost 8 bases and J lost 5, with 16 bases in between. The CDR3 is 14 residues long. Germline CDR1 and CDR2: WNHNN and SYGVQD (reference sequence). Input material: blood. J is TRBJ2-1 and V is TRBV10-1; D unclear. This TCR was recovered from a woman in her thirties in good health. The CDR3 spells CASGPGHTNNEQFF. The CDR3 region has the DNA TGCGCCAGCGGTCCGGGTCATACCAACAATGAGCAGTTCTTC.